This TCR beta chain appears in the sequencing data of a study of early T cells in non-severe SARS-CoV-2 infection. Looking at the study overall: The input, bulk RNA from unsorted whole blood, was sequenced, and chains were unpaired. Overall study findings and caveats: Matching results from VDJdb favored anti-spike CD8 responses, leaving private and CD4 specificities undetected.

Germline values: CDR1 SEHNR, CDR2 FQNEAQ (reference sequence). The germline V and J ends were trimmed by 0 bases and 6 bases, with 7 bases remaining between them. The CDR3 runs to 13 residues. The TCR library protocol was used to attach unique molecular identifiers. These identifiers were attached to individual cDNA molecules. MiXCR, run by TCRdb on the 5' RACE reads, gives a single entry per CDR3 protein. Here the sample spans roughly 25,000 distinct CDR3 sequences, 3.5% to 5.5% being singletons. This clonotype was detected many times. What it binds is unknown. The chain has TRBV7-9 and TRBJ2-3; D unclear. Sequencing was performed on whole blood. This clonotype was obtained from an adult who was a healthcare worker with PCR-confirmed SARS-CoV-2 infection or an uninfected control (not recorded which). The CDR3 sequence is CASSLAMGDTQYF. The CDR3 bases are TGTGCCAGCAGCTTAGCCATGGGGGATACGCAGTATTTT.